The 21 T cell receptor beta chains given below trace back to one sample, sequenced in a study of blood T cell repertoires in COVID-19. Profiling relied on immunoSEQ multiplex PCR, and the TCRdb table lists in-frame clones only, not all of them. Among approximately 100,000 clones listed, approximately 87% were seen once. Material for sequencing was peripheral blood. The receptors originated from a woman aged 25 to 39 with acute or convalescent COVID-19.

The chain uses TRBV5-1 and TRBJ2-3; 8 bases agree with TRBD2. V trimming: 4 bases; J trimming: 2 bases; junction bases outside the gene matches: 6. This CDR3 contains 15 residues. CDR1 and CDR2 from the germline V gene are SGHRS and YFSETQ. The CDR3 nucleotides read TGCGCCAGCAGCCTCAGCGGGGGTTACACAGATACGCAGTATTTT. Its translation: CASSLSGGYTDTQYF.

J is TRBJ1-2 and V is TRBV9, with 9 positions matching TRBD1. The V gene end was trimmed by 4 bases and the J gene end by 8 bases; junction bases not matched to a gene: 12. Germline-derived CDR1 and CDR2 are SGDLS and YYNGEE. The CDR3 contains 15 residues. The chain's CDR3 is CASSPHGDRAGGYTF. The CDR3 DNA follows: TGTGCCAGCAGCCCCCATGGGGACAGGGCTGGCGGCTACACCTTC. Drawing the rest from reference TRBV9 and TRBJ1-2, the complete variable domain is DSGVTQTPKHLITATGQRVTLRCSPRSGDLSVYWYQQSLDQGLQFLIQYYNGEERAKGNILERFSAQQFPDLHSELNLSSLELGDSALYFCASSPHGDRAGGYTFGSGTRLTVV.

This chain joins TRBV10-3 and TRBJ1-2; D unclear. V was shortened by 5 bases and J by 7 bases, with 8 bases between the two germline ends. Per the germline V gene, CDR1 is ENHRY and CDR2 is SYGVKD. The CDR3 is 11 amino acids. CDR3 sequence reads: CAISPGGGYTF. CDR3 DNA: TGTGCCATCAGTCCCGGCGGTGGCTACACCTTC.

The rearrangement uses TRBV19 and TRBJ2-1, with D possibly TRBD2 on 5 matching bases. CDR3 length: 14 amino acids. Germline values: CDR1 LNHDA, CDR2 SQIVND (reference sequence). V lost 5 bases to trimming and J lost 5 bases, with 13 bases between them. The CDR3 loop is CASSPLGLNNEQFF. CDR3 DNA sequence: TGTGCCAGTAGTCCACTAGGTCTCAACAATGAGCAGTTCTTC.

This chain links TRBV29-1 with TRBJ2-2; TRBD1 matches at 7 bases. CDR1 is SQVTM, CDR2 ANQGSEA, per germline. The CDR3 is 12 residues long. J gave up 5 bases and V 7 bases, and 4 bases lay outside the gene matches. The CDR3 bases are TGCAGCGCCGACAGGGTTACCGGGGAGCTGTTTTTT. As protein: CSADRVTGELFF.

V usage is TRBV5-6 and J usage is TRBJ1-4; TRBD1 aligns across 10 bases. J lost 0 bases, V lost 3 bases, and 2 bases had no gene match. Germline V CDR1 and CDR2: SGHDT, YYEEEE. The CDR3 is 16 amino acids. CDR3 bases: TGTGCCAGCAGCTGGGGGACAGGGGCAACTAATGAAAAACTGTTTTTT. It is translated as CASSWGTGATNEKLFF.

Points on this clone: At one boundary the junction diverges from the germline segment, which might be a read error. The chain combines TRBV20-1 with TRBJ2-7, with TRBD2 matching over 7 bases. Germline CDR1 DFQATT, CDR2 SNEGSKA (reference sequence). The CDR3 has 9 amino acids. CDR3 coding DNA: TGCAGTGCGAGCGGGGTCCAGGGTTTC. Translation: CSASGVQGF.

The V and J genes are TRBV7-9 and TRBJ1-2, with D possibly being TRBD1 (5 bases). Germline assignment: CDR1 SEHNR and CDR2 FQNEAQ (reference sequence). V lost 5 bases to trimming and J lost 6 bases, with 19 bases between them. The CDR3 covers 15 residues. DNA for the CDR3: TGTGCCAGCAGCCCGCAACCAGGGTCCTCCGATGGCTACACCTTC. This encodes CASSPQPGSSDGYTF.

This clone was counted a few times. The chain links TRBV4-1 to TRBJ2-7, with D possibly TRBD1 on 6 matching bases. The CDR3 has 15 amino acids. The V and J ends lost 4 bases and 3 bases respectively, with 16 bases between them. CDR1 is MGHRA and CDR2 is YSYEKL in the germline V gene. The CDR3 DNA reads as TGCGCCAGCAGCCGCGGCCCAGGGGAGCTCTACGAGCAGTACTTC. Its protein is CASSRGPGELYEQYF.

The chain is built from TRBV5-4 and TRBJ1-2; D unresolved. This CDR3 is built from 13 residues. CDR1 is SGHNT and CDR2 is YYREEE in the germline V gene (reference sequence). The germline V and J ends were trimmed by 0 bases and 1 base, with 4 bases remaining between them. The CDR3 DNA reads as TGTGCCAGCAGCTTGGGCAGTAACTATGGCTACACCTTC. Translated: CASSLGSNYGYTF. The complete variable domain, with remaining parts taken from reference TRBV5-4 and TRBJ1-2, reads ETGVTQSPTHLIKTRGQQVTLRCSSQSGHNTVSWYQQALGQGPQFIFQYYREEENGRGNFPPRFSGLQFPNYSSELNVNALELDDSALYLCASSLGSNYGYTFGSGTRLTVV.

The chain recombines TRBV7-8 with TRBJ2-4, with D possibly being TRBD1 (5 bases). The germline V and J ends were trimmed by 3 bases and 6 bases, with 6 bases remaining between them. The CDR3 extends over 12 amino acids. Germline-derived CDR1 and CDR2 are SGHVS and FQNEAQ. Here the CDR3 DNA reads TGTGCCAGCAGCTTCCAGGGAAACATTCAGTACTTC. Translation: CASSFQGNIQYF.

The chain couples TRBV29-1 to TRBJ2-2; a weak D match, TRBD1 (6 bases). Trimming shortened V by 6 bases and J by 1 base, and 12 bases separated the two germline ends. Germline values: CDR1 SQVTM, CDR2 ANQGSEA. This CDR3 has 14 residues. The CDR3 loop is CSVGGQLNTGELFF. As DNA, the CDR3 is TGCAGCGTAGGTGGACAGCTGAACACCGGGGAGCTGTTTTTT.

The chain uses TRBV6-5 and TRBJ1-1; perhaps TRBD1 as D (5 bases). The V end was cut by 8 bases, the J end by 1 base, with 11 bases between. Per germline, CDR1 MNHEY and CDR2 SVGAGI. The CDR3 extends over 13 amino acids. The CDR3 DNA reads TGTGCCAGCTTTACAGGCTCGAACACTGAAGCTTTCTTT. The encoded protein is CASFTGSNTEAFF.

The V and J genes are TRBV5-6 and TRBJ2-2, with a weak D call TRBD1 (7 bases). V was shortened by 2 bases and J by 3 bases, with 17 bases between the two germline ends. Germline CDR1 SGHDT, CDR2 YYEEEE. This CDR3 region has 17 residues. The CDR3 reads CASSFLGGTAYTGELFF. CDR3 DNA: TGTGCCAGCAGCTTCCTCGGAGGGACAGCCTACACCGGGGAGCTGTTTTTT.

The genes are TRBV29-1 and TRBJ2-2; D is possibly TRBD2 (5 bases). The CDR3 runs 12 residues. V lost 3 bases, J lost 6 bases, and 8 bases lay in between. CDR1 and CDR2 from the germline V gene are SQVTM and ANQGSEA. CDR3 protein: CSVERDPGELFF. The CDR3 bases are TGCAGCGTTGAGAGGGATCCCGGGGAGCTGTTTTTT.

The rearrangement uses TRBV9 and TRBJ2-1; D ambiguous. There are 15 residues in the CDR3. The germline V and J ends were trimmed by 3 bases and 0 bases, with 10 bases remaining between them. Germline V gene data show CDR1 as SGDLS and CDR2 as YYNGEE. The CDR3 DNA sequence: TGTGCCAGCAGCGCCCAGGTGAGCTCCTACAATGAGCAGTTCTTC. Its protein product is CASSAQVSSYNEQFF.

The chain employs TRBV3-1 (or the pseudogene TRBV3-2) and TRBJ2-1, with 9 bases aligning to TRBD2. The CDR3 runs 16 residues. V lost 2 bases and J lost 2; bases outside the gene matches: 4. The germline V gene has CDR1 LGHDT and CDR2 YNNKEL (reference sequence). CDR3 nucleotides: TGTGCCAGCAGCCAAATAGCGGGGGCCACCTACAATGAGCAGTTCTTC. Translation: CASSQIAGATYNEQFF.

The J gene is TRBJ2-5, the V gene TRBV3-1 (or the pseudogene TRBV3-2), with 10 bases matching TRBD2. Per the germline V gene, CDR1 is LGHDT and CDR2 is YNNKEL (reference sequence). The CDR3 has 20 residues. V trimming: 0 bases; J trimming: 5 bases; junction bases outside the gene matches: 18. CDR3 sequence reads: CASSQDVIGVAGGQRETQYF. CDR3 sequence (DNA): TGTGCCAGCAGCCAAGATGTGATTGGGGTAGCGGGGGGCCAGCGGGAGACCCAGTACTTC.

This chain connects TRBV5-6 to TRBJ1-5; unclear D gene. Germline V gene lookup returns CDR1 SGHDT and CDR2 YYEEEE. CDR3 length: 15 amino acids. V lost 1 base and J 4 bases, leaving 12 bases between the germline ends. The DNA of the CDR3 is TGTGCCAGCAGCTTGAGGTGGGCCCCAAATCAGCCCCAGCATTTT. Translated: CASSLRWAPNQPQHF.

This chain connects TRBV29-1 to TRBJ1-4; possibly TRBD1 for D (5 bases). Germline V gene sequence: CDR1 SQVTM, CDR2 ANQGSEA. The V gene lost 4 bases and the J gene lost 8 bases, with 14 bases spanning the gap. The CDR3 totals 13 residues. The DNA for the CDR3 is TGCAGCGTTGCAATAATAGCAGGGGAAAAACTGTTTTTT. It yields the protein CSVAIIAGEKLFF. Based on the CDR3 plus reference TRBV29-1 and TRBJ1-4, the full variable domain is SAVISQKPSRDICQRGTSLTIQCQVDSQVTMMFWYRQQPGQSLTLIATANQGSEATYESGFVIDKFPISRPNLTFSTLTVSNMSPEDSSIYLCSVAIIAGEKLFFGSGTQLSVL.

The CDR3 DNA sequence: TGTGCCAGCAGCCTCCCCGGCGGGACAGTCCAGCCCCAGCATTTT. Translating it yields CASSLPGGTVQPQHF. This sequence joins TRBV28 and TRBJ1-5; 7 bases are shared with TRBD1. CDR3 length: 15 residues. V shed 6 bases, J shed 7 bases, and the junction held 12 bases outside the gene matches. CDR1 is MDHEN and CDR2 is SYDVKM in the germline V gene.